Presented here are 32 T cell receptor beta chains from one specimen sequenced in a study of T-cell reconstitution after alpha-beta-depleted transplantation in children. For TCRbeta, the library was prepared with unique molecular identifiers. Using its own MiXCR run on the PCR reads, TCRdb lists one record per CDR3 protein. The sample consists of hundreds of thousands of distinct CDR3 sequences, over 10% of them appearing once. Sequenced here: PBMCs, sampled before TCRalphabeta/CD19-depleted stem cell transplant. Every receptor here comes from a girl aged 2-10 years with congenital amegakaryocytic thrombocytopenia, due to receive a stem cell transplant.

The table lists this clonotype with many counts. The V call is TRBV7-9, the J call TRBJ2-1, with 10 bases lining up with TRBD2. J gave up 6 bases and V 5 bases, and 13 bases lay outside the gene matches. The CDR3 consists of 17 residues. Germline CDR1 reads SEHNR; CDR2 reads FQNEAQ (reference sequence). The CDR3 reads CASSPAGLAGVFNEQFF. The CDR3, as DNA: TGTGCCAGCAGCCCCGCCGGGCTAGCGGGAGTTTTCAATGAGCAGTTCTTC.

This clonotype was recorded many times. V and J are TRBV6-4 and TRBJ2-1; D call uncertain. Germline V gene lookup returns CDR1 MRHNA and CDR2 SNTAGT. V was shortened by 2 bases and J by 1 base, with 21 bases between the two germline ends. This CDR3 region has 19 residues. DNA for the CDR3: TGTGCCAGCAGTGACCCGAACAGCTGGGCTCCCTATTCCTACAATGAGCAGTTCTTC. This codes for CASSDPNSWAPYSYNEQFF.

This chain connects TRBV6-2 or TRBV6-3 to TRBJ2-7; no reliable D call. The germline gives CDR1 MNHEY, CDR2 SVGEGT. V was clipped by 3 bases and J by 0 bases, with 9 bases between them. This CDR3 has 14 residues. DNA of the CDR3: TGTGCCAGCAGTTATGCGGCCGGCTCCTACGAGCAGTACTTC. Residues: CASSYAAGSYEQYF.

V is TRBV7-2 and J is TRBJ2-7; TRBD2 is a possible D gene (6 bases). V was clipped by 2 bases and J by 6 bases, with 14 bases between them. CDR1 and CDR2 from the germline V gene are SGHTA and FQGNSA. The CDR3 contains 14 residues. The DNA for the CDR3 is TGTGCCAGCAGCTTAAAATTCCAGGGAGGCGAGCAGTACTTC. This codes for CASSLKFQGGEQYF.

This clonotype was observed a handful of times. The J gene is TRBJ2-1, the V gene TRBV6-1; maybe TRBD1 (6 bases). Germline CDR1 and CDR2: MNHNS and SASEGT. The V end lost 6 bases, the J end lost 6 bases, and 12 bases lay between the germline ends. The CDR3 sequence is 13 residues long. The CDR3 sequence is CASRNTGFNEQFF. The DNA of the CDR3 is TGTGCCAGCAGAAATACAGGGTTCAATGAGCAGTTCTTC.

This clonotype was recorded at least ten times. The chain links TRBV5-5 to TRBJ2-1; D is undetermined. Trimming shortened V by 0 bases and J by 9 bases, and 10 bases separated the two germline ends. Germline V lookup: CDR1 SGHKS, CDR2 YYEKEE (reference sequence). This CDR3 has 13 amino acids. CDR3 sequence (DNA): TGTGCCAGCAGCTTGGGGGTCCCCCCTGAGCAGTTCTTC. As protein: CASSLGVPPEQFF.

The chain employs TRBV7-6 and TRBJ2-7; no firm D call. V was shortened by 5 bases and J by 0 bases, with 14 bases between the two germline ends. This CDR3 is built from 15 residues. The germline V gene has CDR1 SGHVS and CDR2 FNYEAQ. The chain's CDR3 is CASSQWARSSYEQYF. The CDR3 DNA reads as TGTGCCAGCAGCCAGTGGGCCAGGAGCTCCTACGAGCAGTACTTC.

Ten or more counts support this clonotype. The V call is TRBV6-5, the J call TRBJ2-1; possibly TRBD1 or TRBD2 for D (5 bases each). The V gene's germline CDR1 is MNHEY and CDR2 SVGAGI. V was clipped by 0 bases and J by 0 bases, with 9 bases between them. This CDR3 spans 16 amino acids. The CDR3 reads CASSYSSGGSYNEQFF. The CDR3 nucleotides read TGTGCCAGCAGTTACTCCTCTGGGGGCTCCTACAATGAGCAGTTCTTC.

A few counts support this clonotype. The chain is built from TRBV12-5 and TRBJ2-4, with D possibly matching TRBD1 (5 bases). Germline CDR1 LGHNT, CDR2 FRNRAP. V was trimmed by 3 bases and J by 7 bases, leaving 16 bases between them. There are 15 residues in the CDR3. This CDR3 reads CASGFIGLGVNIQYF. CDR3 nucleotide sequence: TGTGCTAGTGGTTTCATTGGTCTAGGGGTCAACATTCAGTACTTC.

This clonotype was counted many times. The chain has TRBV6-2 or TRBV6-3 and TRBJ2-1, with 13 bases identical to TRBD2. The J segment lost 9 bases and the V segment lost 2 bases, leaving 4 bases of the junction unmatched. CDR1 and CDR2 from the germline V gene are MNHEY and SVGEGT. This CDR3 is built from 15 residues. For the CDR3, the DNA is TGTGCCAGCAGTTACGGACTAGCGGGAGTAGGTGAGCAGTTCTTC. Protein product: CASSYGLAGVGEQFF.

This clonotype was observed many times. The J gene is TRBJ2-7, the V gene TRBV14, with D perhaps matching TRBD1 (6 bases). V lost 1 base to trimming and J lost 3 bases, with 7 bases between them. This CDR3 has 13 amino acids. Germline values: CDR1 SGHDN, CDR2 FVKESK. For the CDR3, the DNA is TGTGCCAGCAGCCAAGTACAGGGCTACGAGCAGTACTTC. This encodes CASSQVQGYEQYF.

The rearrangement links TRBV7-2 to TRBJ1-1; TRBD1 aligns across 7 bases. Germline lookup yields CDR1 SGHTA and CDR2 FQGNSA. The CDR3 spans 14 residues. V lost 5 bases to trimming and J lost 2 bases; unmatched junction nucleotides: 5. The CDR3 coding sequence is TGTGCCAGCAGCCGAAGGGACAGTAACACTGAAGCTTTCTTT. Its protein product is CASSRRDSNTEAFF.

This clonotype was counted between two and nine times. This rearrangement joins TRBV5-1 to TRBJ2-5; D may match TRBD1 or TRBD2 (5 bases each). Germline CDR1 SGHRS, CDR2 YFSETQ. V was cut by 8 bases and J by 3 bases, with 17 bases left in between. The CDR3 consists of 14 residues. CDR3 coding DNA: TGCGCCAGTGCAAGGGGAGAGCTAAAAGAGACCCAGTACTTC. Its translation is CASARGELKETQYF.

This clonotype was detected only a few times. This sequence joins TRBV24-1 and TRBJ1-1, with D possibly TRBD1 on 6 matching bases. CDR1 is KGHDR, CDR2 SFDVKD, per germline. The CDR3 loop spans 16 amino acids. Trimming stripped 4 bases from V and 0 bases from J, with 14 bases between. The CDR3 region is CATSDPGHHMNTEAFF. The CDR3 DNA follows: TGTGCCACCAGTGACCCGGGACACCACATGAACACTGAAGCTTTCTTT.

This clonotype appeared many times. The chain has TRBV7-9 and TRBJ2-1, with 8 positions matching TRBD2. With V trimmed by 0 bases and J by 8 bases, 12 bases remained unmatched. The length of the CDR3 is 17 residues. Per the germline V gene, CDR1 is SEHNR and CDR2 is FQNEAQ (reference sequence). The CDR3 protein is CASSLALSGGPNDEQFF. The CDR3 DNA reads TGTGCCAGCAGCTTAGCTCTCTCGGGAGGGCCGAATGATGAGCAGTTCTTC.

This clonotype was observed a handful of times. For the CDR3, the DNA is TGTGCCACCAGCGGATCGCTAGCGTTTAGCACCTACAATGAGCAGTTCTTC. This codes for CATSGSLAFSTYNEQFF. The chain is built from TRBV15 and TRBJ2-1; weak D call: TRBD2 (6 bases). The V end was cut by 5 bases, the J end by 2 bases, with 19 bases between. This CDR3 is 17 amino acids long. Germline values: CDR1 LNHNV, CDR2 YYDKDF (reference sequence).

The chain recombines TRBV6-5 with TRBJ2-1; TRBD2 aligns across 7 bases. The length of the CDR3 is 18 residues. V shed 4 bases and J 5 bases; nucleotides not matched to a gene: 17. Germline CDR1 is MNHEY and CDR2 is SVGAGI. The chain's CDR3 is CASSLRPPWTRGNNEQFF. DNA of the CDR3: TGTGCCAGCAGTTTACGACCTCCGTGGACTAGGGGCAACAATGAGCAGTTCTTC.

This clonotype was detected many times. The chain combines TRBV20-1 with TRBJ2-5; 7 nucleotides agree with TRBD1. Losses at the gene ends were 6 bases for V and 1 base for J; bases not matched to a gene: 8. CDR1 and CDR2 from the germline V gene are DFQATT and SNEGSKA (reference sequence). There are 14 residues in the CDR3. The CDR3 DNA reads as TGCAGTGCCGAACCGGGACAGAGCCAAGAGACCCAGTACTTC. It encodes CSAEPGQSQETQYF.

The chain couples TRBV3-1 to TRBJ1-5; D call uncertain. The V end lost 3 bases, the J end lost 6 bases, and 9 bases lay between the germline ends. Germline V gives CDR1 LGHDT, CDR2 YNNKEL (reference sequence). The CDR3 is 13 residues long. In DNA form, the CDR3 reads TGTGCCAGCAGCCAGGGTTTGGGTCAGCCCCAGCATTTT. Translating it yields CASSQGLGQPQHF.

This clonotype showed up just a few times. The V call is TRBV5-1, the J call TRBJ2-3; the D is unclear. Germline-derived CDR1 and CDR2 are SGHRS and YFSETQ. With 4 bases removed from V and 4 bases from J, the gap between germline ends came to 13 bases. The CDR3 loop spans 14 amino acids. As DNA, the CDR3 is TGCGCCAGCAGCGTTAGTGGCTCCCCAGATACGCAGTATTTT. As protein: CASSVSGSPDTQYF. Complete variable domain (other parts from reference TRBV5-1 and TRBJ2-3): KAGVTQTPRYLIKTRGQQVTLSCSPISGHRSVSWYQQTPGQGLQFLFEYFSETQRNKGNFPGRFSGRQFSNSRSEMNVSTLELGDSALYLCASSVSGSPDTQYFGPGTRLTVL.

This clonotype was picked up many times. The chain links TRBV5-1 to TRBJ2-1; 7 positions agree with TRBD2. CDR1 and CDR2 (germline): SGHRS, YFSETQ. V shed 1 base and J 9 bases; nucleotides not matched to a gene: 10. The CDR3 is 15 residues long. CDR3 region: CASSLLGLEVGEQFF. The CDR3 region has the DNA TGCGCCAGCAGCTTGCTCGGACTAGAAGTAGGTGAGCAGTTCTTC.

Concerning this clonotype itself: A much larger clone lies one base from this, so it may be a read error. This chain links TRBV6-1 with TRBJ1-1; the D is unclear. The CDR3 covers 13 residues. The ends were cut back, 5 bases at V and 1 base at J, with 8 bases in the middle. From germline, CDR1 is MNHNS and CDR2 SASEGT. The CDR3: CASSNQTNTEAFF. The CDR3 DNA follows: TGTGCCAGCAGTAATCAGACGAACACTGAAGCTTTCTTT.

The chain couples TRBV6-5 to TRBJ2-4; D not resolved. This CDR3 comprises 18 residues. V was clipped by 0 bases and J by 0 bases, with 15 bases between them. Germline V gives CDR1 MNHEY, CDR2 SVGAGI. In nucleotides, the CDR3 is TGTGCCAGCAGTTACTCTCTTCGAAGGTGTATAGCCAAAAACATTCAGTACTTC. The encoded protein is CASSYSLRRCIAKNIQYF.

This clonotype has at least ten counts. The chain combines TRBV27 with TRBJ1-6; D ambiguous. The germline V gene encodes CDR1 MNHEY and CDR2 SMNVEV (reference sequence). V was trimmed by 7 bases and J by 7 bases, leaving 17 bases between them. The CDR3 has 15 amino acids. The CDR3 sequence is CASKIYASENSPLHF. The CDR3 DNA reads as TGTGCCAGCAAAATATACGCCTCGGAGAATTCACCCCTCCACTTT.

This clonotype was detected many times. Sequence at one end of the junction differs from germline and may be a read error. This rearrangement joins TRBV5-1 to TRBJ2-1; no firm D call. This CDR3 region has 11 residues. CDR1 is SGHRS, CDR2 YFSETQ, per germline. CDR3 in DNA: TGTGCCAGCAGCTTGGTCGGTGAGCAGTTCTTC. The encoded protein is CASSLVGEQFF.

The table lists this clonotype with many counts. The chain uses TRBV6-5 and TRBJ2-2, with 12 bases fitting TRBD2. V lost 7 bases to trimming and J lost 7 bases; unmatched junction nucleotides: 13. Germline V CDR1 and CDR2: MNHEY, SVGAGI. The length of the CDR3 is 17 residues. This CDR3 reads CASMLHGLAGGGGELFF. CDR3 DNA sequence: TGTGCCAGCATGTTACATGGTCTAGCGGGAGGGGGCGGGGAGCTGTTTTTT.

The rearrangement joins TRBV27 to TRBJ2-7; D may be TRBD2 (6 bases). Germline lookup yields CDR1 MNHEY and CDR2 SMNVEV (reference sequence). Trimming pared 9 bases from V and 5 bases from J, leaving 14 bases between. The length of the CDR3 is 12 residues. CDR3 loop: CASRWGEDEQYF. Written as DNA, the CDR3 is TGTGCCAGTCGGTGGGGGGAAGACGAGCAGTACTTC.

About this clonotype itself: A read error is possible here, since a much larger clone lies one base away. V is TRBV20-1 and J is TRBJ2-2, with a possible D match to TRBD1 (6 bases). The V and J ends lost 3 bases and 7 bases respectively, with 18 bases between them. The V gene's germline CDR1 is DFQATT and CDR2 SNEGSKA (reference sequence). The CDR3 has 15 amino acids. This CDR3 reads CSASPGAGAIGELFF. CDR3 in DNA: TGCAGTGCTAGTCCCGGGGCAGGGGCTATCGGGGAGCTGTTTTTT.

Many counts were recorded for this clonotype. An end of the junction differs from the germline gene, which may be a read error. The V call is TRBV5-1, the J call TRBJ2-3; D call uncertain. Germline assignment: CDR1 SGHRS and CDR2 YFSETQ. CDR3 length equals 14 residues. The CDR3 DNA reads TGTGCCAGCAGTTTGTCCGGAGGCACAGATACGCAGTATTTT. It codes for CASSLSGGTDTQYF.

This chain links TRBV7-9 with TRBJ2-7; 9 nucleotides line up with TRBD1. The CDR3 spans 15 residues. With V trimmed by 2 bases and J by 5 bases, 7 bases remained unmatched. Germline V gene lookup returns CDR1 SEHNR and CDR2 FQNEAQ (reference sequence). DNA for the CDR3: TGTGCCAGCAGCTTACCCGGGACAGGGCACGACGAGCAGTACTTC. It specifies CASSLPGTGHDEQYF.

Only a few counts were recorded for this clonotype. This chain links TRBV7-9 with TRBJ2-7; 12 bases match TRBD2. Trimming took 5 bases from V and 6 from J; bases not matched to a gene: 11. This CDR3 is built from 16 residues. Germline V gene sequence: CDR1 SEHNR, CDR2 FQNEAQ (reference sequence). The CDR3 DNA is TGTGCCAGCAGCCCACCACGACTAGCGGGAGTAAGCGAGCAGTACTTC. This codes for CASSPPRLAGVSEQYF. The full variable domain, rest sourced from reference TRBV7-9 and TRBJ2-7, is DTGVSQNPRHKITKRGQNVTFRCDPISEHNRLYWYRQTLGQGPEFLTYFQNEAQLEKSRLLSDRFSAERPKGSFSTLEIQRTEQGDSAMYLCASSPPRLAGVSEQYFGPGTRLTVT.

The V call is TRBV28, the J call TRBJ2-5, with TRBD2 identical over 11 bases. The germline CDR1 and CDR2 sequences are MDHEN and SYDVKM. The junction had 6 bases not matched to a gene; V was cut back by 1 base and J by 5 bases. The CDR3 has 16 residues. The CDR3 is CASSLLAGGAWETQYF. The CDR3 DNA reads TGTGCCAGCAGTTTATTAGCGGGAGGGGCATGGGAGACCCAGTACTTC. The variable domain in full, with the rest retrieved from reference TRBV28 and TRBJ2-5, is DVKVTQSSRYLVKRTGEKVFLECVQDMDHENMFWYRQDPGLGLRLIYFSYDVKMKEKGDIPEGYSVSREKKERFSLILESASTNQTSMYLCASSLLAGGAWETQYFGPGTRLLVL.